This T cell receptor beta chain was identified in a study of blood T cell repertoires in COVID-19. Germline-derived CDR1 and CDR2 are SNHLY and FYNNEI. Trimming took 8 bases from V and 3 from J, leaving 17 bases between them. The CDR3 is 14 amino acids. Recovered Cohort 3 donors showed two negative PCRs, clearance, or symptom resolution. Clones were read by immunoSEQ multiplex PCR, and TCRdb kept only the in-frame ones, dropping some. The table has more than 400,000 clones, roughly 88% seen once. This receptor was taken from a man between 18 and 35 years old who had recovered from COVID-19. Input material: PBMCs or T cells enriched from blood (not recorded which). The V call is TRBV2, the J call TRBJ2-7, with D perhaps matching TRBD2 (6 bases). The CDR3 DNA is TGTGCCAGCGGGGGTTCTAGCGTCATCTACGAGCAGTACTTC. Amino acid sequence: CASGGSSVIYEQYF.